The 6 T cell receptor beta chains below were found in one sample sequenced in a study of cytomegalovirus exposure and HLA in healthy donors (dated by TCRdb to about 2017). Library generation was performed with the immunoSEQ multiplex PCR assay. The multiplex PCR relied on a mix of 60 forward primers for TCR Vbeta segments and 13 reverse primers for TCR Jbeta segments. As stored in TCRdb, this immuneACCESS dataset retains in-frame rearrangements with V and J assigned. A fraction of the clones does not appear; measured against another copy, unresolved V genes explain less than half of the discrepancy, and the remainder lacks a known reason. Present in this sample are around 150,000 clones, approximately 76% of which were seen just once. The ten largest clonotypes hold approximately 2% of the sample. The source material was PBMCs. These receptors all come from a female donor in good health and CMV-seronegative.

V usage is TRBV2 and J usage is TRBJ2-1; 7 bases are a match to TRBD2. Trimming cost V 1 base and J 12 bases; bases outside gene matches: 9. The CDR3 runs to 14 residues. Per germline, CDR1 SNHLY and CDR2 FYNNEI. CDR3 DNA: TGTGCCAGCAGTGAAGTGGGGGGGTCGGGAATGCAGTTCTTC. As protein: CASSEVGGSGMQFF.

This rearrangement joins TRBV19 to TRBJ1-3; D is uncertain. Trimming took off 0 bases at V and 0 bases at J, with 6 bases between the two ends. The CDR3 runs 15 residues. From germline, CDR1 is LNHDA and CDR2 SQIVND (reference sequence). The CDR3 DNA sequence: TGTGCCAGTAGTATAGATGAGTTCTCTGGAAACACCATATATTTT. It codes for CASSIDEFSGNTIYF. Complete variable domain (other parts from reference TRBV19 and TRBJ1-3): DGGITQSPKYLFRKEGQNVTLSCEQNLNHDAMYWYRQDPGQGLRLIYYSQIVNDFQKGDIAEGYSVSREKKESFPLTVTSAQKNPTAFYLCASSIDEFSGNTIYFGEGSWLTVV.

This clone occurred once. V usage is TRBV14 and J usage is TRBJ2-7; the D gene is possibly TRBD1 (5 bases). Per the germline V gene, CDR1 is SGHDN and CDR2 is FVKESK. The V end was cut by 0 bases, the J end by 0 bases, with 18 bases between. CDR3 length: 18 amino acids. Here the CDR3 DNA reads TGTGCCAGCAGCCAAGACCCCTTTCAGGGTGACTTCTCCTACGAGCAGTACTTC. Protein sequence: CASSQDPFQGDFSYEQYF.

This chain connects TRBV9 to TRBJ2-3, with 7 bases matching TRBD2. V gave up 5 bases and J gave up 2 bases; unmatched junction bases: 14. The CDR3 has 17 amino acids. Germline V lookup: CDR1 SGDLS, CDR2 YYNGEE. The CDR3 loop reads CASSAPPSGVLTDTQYF. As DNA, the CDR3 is TGTGCCAGCAGTGCTCCACCCAGCGGGGTCCTCACAGATACGCAGTATTTT.

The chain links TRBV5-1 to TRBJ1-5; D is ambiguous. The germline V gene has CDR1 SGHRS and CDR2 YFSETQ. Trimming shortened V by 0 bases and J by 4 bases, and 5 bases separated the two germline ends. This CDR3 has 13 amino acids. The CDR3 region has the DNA TGCGCCAGCAGCTTGGCCCCTAATCAGCCCCAGCATTTT. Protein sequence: CASSLAPNQPQHF.

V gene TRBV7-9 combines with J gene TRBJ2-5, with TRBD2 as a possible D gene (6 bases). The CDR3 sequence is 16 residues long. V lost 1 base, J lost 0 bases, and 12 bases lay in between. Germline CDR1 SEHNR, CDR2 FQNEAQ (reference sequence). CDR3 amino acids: CASSLGFGRYQETQYF. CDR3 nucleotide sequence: TGTGCCAGCAGCTTAGGGTTTGGGAGGTACCAAGAGACCCAGTACTTC. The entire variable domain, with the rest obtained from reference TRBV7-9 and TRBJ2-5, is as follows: DTGVSQNPRHKITKRGQNVTFRCDPISEHNRLYWYRQTLGQGPEFLTYFQNEAQLEKSRLLSDRFSAERPKGSFSTLEIQRTEQGDSAMYLCASSLGFGRYQETQYFGPGTRLLVL.